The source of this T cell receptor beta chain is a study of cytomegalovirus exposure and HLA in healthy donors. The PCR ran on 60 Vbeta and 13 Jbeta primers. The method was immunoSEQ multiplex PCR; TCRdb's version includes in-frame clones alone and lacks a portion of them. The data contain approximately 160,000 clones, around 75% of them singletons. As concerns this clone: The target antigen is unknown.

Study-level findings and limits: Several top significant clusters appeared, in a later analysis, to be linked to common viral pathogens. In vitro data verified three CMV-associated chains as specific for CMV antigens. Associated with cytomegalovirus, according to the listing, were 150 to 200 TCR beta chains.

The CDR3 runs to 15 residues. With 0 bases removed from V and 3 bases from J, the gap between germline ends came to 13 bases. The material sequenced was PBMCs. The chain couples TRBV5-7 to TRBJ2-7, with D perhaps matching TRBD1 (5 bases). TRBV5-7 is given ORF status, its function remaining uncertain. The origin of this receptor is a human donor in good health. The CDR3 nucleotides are TGTGCCAGCAGCTTGGGTTACAGGTTCAACTACGAGCAGTACTTC. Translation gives CASSLGYRFNYEQYF.